The rows below give T cell receptor beta chains drawn from one sample of a study of metastatic and nonmetastatic thyroid tumors. TCRdb ran MiXCR on the PCR reads. The sample holds around 50,000 clones; 25% to 30% are singletons and the top ten take about 15%. The source material was blood. These receptor sequences come from a female donor with papillary thyroid cancer or a benign thyroid nodule (not recorded which). Some clones in this sample may be carry-over from other donors' samples. Both conserved end residues are trimmed from each CDR3. The D gene is left open where the match is weak. Clone sizes are given selectively: once, few, many, or a class where the clone is expanded.

. TRBV19 few ASRDQRQMNTEAF
TRBD2 TRBV6-1 . ASSEATSGKDEQY
. TRBV15 . PTSRVRGLAPSPLH
TRBD1 TRBV29-1 few SVVPGTDLTGELF
TRBD1 TRBV28 . ASSWGQTSNQPQH
. TRBV6-1 . ASSESGNPLNRYT
. TRBV12-3/TRBV12-4 . ASRRGSTSTDTQY
. TRBV6-1 few ASSEGDGNQPQH
. TRBV25-1 few ASSTFNYGYT
. TRBV4-1 . ASSLASGEQY
. TRBV18 once ASSPVDHEQY
. TRBV7-8 medium-sized ASSVSRVLNTEAF
. TRBV10-1 few ASSEGGLTQY
. TRBV27 . ASSFISRILNYGYT
TRBD2 TRBV6-1 few ASIPIGGAGGNEQF
. TRBV24-1 few ATSAGGEQF
TRBD2 TRBV6-9 . ASSYGLAGDGRSNWHEQF
. TRBV6-1 few ASTPGSSGNTIY
TRBD2 TRBV12-3/TRBV12-4 few ASSPSGAGGREAQY
TRBD1 TRBV6-2/TRBV6-3 . ASSSLRDRSQQLYGYT
TRBD2 TRBV11-2 few ASSLDRGKREGRTGELF
TRBD1 TRBV28 few ASSLIDRDMQPQH
. TRBV27 . ASRTFRDPYEQY
TRBD1 TRBV4-1 many ASSPLAGTGVDEQY
. TRBV9 few ASSVFKVTGELF
. TRBV4-1 . ASSQDRGAGYT
. TRBV2 . ASRGDSQETQY
TRBD2 TRBV6-2/TRBV6-3 once APQTSGRYPDTQY
TRBD2 TRBV2 . ASSGGTRGF
. TRBV5-1 . ASRSDPGLDYGYT
. TRBV9 . ASSVALSDRIINTGELF
. TRBV28 . ASSGTFKDTQY
. TRBV5-6 many ASSVGTYEQY
. TRBV24-1 . ATRGGARNTEAF
. TRBV28 . ASSRLSQDEQY
TRBD1 TRBV6-1 few ASSVSGTGIYEQY
. TRBV27 few ASSPEGPAGNTIY